A single sample gave rise to the 21 T cell receptor beta chains below, sequenced in a study of OX40 agonist ivuxolimab in advanced cancers. The method was immunoSEQ multiplex PCR; TCRdb's version includes in-frame clones alone and lacks a portion of them. This table has 55,000 to 80,000 clones, about 89% appearing once. The sequencing here drew on CD4+ or CD8+ T cells sorted from blood, taken in a trial of the OX40 agonist ivuxolimab. The receptors were sampled from an adult with an advanced solid tumor such as melanoma, head and neck, liver or kidney cancer.

This chain links TRBV7-2 with TRBJ2-7; D remains unclear. CDR3 size: 14 residues. Between the trimmed V and J ends, which lost 4 bases and 0 bases, there was a span of 10 bases. The germline V gene has CDR1 SGHTA and CDR2 FQGNSA. The CDR3 DNA sequence: TGTGCCAGCAGCTCCCTCCACCGCTCCTACGAGCAGTACTTC. It yields the protein CASSSLHRSYEQYF.

The J gene is TRBJ1-3, the V gene TRBV10-3; D unclear. Trimming stripped 0 bases from V and 0 bases from J, with 12 bases between. From germline, CDR1 is ENHRY and CDR2 SYGVKD. The CDR3 runs to 17 residues. CDR3 bases: TGTGCCATCAGTGAGTCGGCAGGCAGGCTCTCTGGAAACACCATATATTTT. Protein product: CAISESAGRLSGNTIYF.

DNA for the CDR3: TGCGCCAGCAGCTTGGCAGCAGGGGGCACTGAAGCTTTCTTT. Its translation: CASSLAAGGTEAFF. The chain links TRBV5-1 to TRBJ1-1; 7 bases line up with TRBD1. The CDR3 runs 14 residues. The V gene end was trimmed by 0 bases and the J gene end by 4 bases; junction bases not matched to a gene: 3. From germline, CDR1 is SGHRS and CDR2 YFSETQ.

This chain connects TRBV5-1 to TRBJ2-3; 7 nucleotides match TRBD2. The CDR3 has 14 amino acids. Germline CDR1 and CDR2: SGHRS and YFSETQ. Trimming cost V 0 bases and J 4 bases; bases outside gene matches: 2. CDR3 in DNA: TGCGCCAGCAGCTTGGTGGCGGGAGCAGATACGCAGTATTTT. Translation gives CASSLVAGADTQYF.

CDR3 loop: CASRLSQNNEQFF. The DNA of the CDR3 is TGTGCCAGCAGACTATCTCAAAACAATGAGCAGTTCTTC. V and J are TRBV6-1 and TRBJ2-1; unclear D gene. The V end lost 6 bases, the J end lost 5 bases, and 11 bases lay between the germline ends. The CDR3 has 13 amino acids. Germline V lookup: CDR1 MNHNS, CDR2 SASEGT.

This clone was observed once. The chain is built from TRBV5-5 and TRBJ1-3; D call uncertain. V lost 0 bases, J lost 0 bases, and 4 bases lay in between. The V gene's germline CDR1 is SGHKS and CDR2 YYEKEE (reference sequence). This CDR3 spans 14 amino acids. This CDR3 is CASSLGFSGNTIYF. Here the CDR3 DNA reads TGTGCCAGCAGCTTGGGATTCTCTGGAAACACCATATATTTT.

The chain couples TRBV5-1 to TRBJ1-2; 8 bases are a match to TRBD1. The CDR3 has 15 amino acids. The V segment lost 0 bases and the J segment 6 bases; nucleotides outside the gene matches: 7. Germline CDR1 SGHRS, CDR2 YFSETQ. Here the CDR3 reads CASSLAGQGHHGYTF. The DNA of the CDR3 is TGCGCCAGCAGCTTGGCTGGACAGGGTCATCATGGCTACACCTTC.

The V and J genes are TRBV7-9 and TRBJ2-3; TRBD2 matches 7 bases. The CDR3 consists of 17 residues. V trimming: 3 bases; J trimming: 1 base; junction bases outside the gene matches: 10. Germline V gene sequence: CDR1 SEHNR, CDR2 FQNEAQ (reference sequence). CDR3 in amino acids: CASSFSVTSGGTDTQYF. The CDR3 DNA follows: TGTGCCAGCAGCTTTTCGGTCACCAGCGGGGGCACAGATACGCAGTATTTT.

The rearrangement uses TRBV5-8 and TRBJ2-6, with D tentatively TRBD2 (6 bases). The V end was cut by 0 bases, the J end by 4 bases, with 23 bases between. Germline values: CDR1 SGHTS, CDR2 YDEGEE. This CDR3 is 20 amino acids long. CDR3 in amino acids: CASSLEGRSRRWFGANVLTF. In DNA, the CDR3 is TGTGCCAGCAGCTTGGAAGGGAGGTCTAGGAGGTGGTTCGGGGCCAACGTCCTGACTTTC.

This clone was recorded a few times. This chain's CDR3 is CASSKFSLARNTGELFF. The CDR3 region has the DNA TGTGCCAGCAGCAAGTTCTCCCTAGCAAGAAACACCGGGGAGCTGTTTTTT. The chain combines TRBV21-1 with TRBJ2-2; the table's D call, TRBD2, has no DNA check behind it. TRBV21-1 is a known pseudogene. This CDR3 comprises 17 residues.

The chain links TRBV29-1 to TRBJ2-5, with a weak D call TRBD1 (7 bases). Trimming stripped 6 bases from V and 5 bases from J, with 19 bases between. Germline loops: CDR1 SQVTM, CDR2 ANQGSEA. The CDR3 runs to 14 residues. The DNA for the CDR3 is TGCAGCGTCACGACGCAGGGGGGATGGGAGACCCAGTACTTC. The encoded protein is CSVTTQGGWETQYF.

The chain is built from TRBV23-1 and TRBJ2-7; D unclear. TRBV23-1 is known as an ORF, though its function is uncertain. V lost 0 bases and J lost 5, with 29 bases in between. The CDR3 covers 20 residues. CDR3 coding DNA: TGCGCCAGCAGTCAATCGTCCCCCGCAAGGGAAGGTGGAGATCAGGACGAGCAGTACTTC. This translates into CASSQSSPAREGGDQDEQYF.

The genes are TRBV19 and TRBJ2-5; 7 nucleotides match TRBD1. This CDR3 comprises 13 residues. V shed 6 bases, J shed 1 base, and the junction held 2 bases outside the gene matches. Germline V gene sequence: CDR1 LNHDA, CDR2 SQIVND (reference sequence). CDR3 residues: CASRGTAQETQYF. CDR3 DNA sequence: TGTGCCAGTAGGGGGACAGCCCAAGAGACCCAGTACTTC.

The chain employs TRBV10-3 and TRBJ1-2, with unresolved D. CDR3 length equals 14 residues. V was cut by 2 bases and J by 5 bases, with 12 bases left in between. Germline V gives CDR1 ENHRY, CDR2 SYGVKD. The CDR3 DNA reads as TGTGCCATCAGTGAGATCACCTCGAGATATGGCTACACCTTC. Translating it yields CAISEITSRYGYTF.

This chain joins TRBV7-8 and TRBJ2-7, with 9 positions matching TRBD2. With 6 bases clipped from V and 3 bases from J, the junction kept 9 bases outside the gene matches. Germline-derived CDR1 and CDR2 are SGHVS and FQNEAQ. The CDR3 contains 15 residues. Here the CDR3 reads CASSSGGGDLYEQYF. The CDR3 DNA follows: TGTGCCAGCAGTTCCGGCGGGGGGGACCTCTACGAGCAGTACTTC.

The CDR3 region is CATSRGFGLFF. Here the CDR3 DNA reads TGTGCCACCAGCAGGGGGTTTGGACTGTTTTTT. The rearrangement links TRBV15 to TRBJ1-4; D gene uncertain. The CDR3 spans 11 residues. From germline, CDR1 is LNHNV and CDR2 YYDKDF (reference sequence). V lost 3 bases to trimming and J lost 13 bases, with 9 bases between them.

The rearrangement joins TRBV4-3 to TRBJ1-4; the D is unclear. V was pared by 4 bases and J by 8 bases, with 11 bases between. This CDR3 has 13 amino acids. Germline lookup yields CDR1 LGHNA and CDR2 YSLEER. CDR3 bases: TGCGCCAGCAGCCCCTACTCCTGGGAAAAACTGTTTTTT. As protein: CASSPYSWEKLFF.

This clone has at least ten counts. The chain joins TRBV18 to TRBJ2-7; D is possibly TRBD2 (5 bases). V was trimmed by 0 bases and J by 5 bases, leaving 14 bases between them. CDR3 size: 15 residues. The germline V gene encodes CDR1 KGHSH and CDR2 LQKENI. The CDR3, as DNA: TGTGCCAGCTCACCACCGGGCGGGTCAAAGGACGAGCAGTACTTC. As protein: CASSPPGGSKDEQYF. The variable domain in full, completed from reference TRBV18 and TRBJ2-7, reads NAGVMQNPRHLVRRRGQEARLRCSPMKGHSHVYWYRQLPEEGLKFMVYLQKENIIDESGMPKERFSAEFPKEGPSILRIQQVVRGDSAAYFCASSPPGGSKDEQYFGPGTRLTVT.

This sequence joins TRBV6-6 and TRBJ2-5; 10 bases fit TRBD2. Germline V gene data show CDR1 as MNHNY and CDR2 as SVGAGI (reference sequence). With 5 bases clipped from V and 2 bases from J, the junction kept 2 bases outside the gene matches. The CDR3 length is 14 residues. CDR3 DNA sequence: TGTGCCAGCAGTACACTAGCGGGGCAAGAGACCCAGTACTTC. Amino acid sequence: CASSTLAGQETQYF.

This chain links TRBV18 with TRBJ2-7, with 9 nucleotides matching TRBD2. With V trimmed by 5 bases and J by 2 bases, 7 bases remained unmatched. The CDR3 spans 15 residues. CDR1 is KGHSH and CDR2 is LQKENI in the germline V gene. The CDR3 DNA is TGTGCCAGCTCATCGGGGCGGGAGGGCCCCTACGAGCAGTACTTC. Its translation: CASSSGREGPYEQYF.

The V call is TRBV9, the J call TRBJ2-1, with a possible D match to TRBD1 (6 bases). Trimming shortened V by 0 bases and J by 4 bases, and 11 bases separated the two germline ends. Germline assignment: CDR1 SGDLS and CDR2 YYNGEE. This CDR3 comprises 15 residues. The CDR3 DNA is TGTGCCAGCAGCGTAGAAGGACAGTCTTACAATGAGCAGTTCTTC. Its protein product is CASSVEGQSYNEQFF.